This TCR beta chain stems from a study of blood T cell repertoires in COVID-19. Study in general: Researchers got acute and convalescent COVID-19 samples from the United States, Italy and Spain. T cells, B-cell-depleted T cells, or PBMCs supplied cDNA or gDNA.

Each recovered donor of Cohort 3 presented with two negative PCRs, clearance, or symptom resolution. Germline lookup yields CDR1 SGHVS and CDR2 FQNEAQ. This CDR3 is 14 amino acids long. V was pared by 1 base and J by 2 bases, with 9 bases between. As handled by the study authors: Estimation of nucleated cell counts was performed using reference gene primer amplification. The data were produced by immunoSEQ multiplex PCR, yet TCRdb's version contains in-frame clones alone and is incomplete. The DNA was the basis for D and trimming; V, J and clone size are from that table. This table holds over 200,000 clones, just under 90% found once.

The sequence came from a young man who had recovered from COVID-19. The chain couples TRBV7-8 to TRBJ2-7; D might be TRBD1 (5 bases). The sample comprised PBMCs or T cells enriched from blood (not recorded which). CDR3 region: CASSLEGLPYEQYF. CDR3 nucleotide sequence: TGTGCCAGCAGCTTAGAGGGGCTCCCCTACGAGCAGTACTTC.